Listed below are T cell receptor beta chains from one sample, sequenced in a study of blood T cell repertoires in COVID-19. Generated by immunoSEQ multiplex PCR, the TCRdb table keeps only in-frame clones and is missing some. Found here are nearly 300,000 clones, about 88% of them singletons; the top ten hold roughly 1.5%. The sequenced sample consisted of peripheral blood. The receptors shown here come from a human donor with COVID-19, enrolled during active disease. The donor label of this sample is uncertain. CDR3s include the opening cysteine and the closing phenylalanine or tryptophan. A D gene is named only where the DNA matches it firmly. Clone size is stated in some rows and not others, as once, few, many or a class when expanded.

CDR3 protein: CASRHSFGTANYGYTF; CDR3 DNA: TGTGCCAGCAGACACAGTTTTGGGACAGCGAACTATGGCTACACCTTC; J gene: TRBJ1-2; V gene: TRBV28; D gene: TRBD1; clone size: -
CDR3 protein: CASSPGTGNTEAFF; CDR3 DNA: TGTGCCAGCTCACCAGGGACAGGGAACACTGAAGCTTTCTTT; J gene: TRBJ1-1; V gene: TRBV18; D gene: TRBD1; clone size: -
CDR3 protein: CASSLGPGQNYGYTF; CDR3 DNA: TGTGCCAGCAGTTTAGGGCCGGGACAAAACTATGGCTACACCTTC; J gene: TRBJ1-2; V gene: TRBV27; D gene: -; clone size: few
CDR3 protein: CASSTQGSEAFF; CDR3 DNA: TGTGCCAGCAGCACCCAGGGGTCGGAAGCTTTCTTT; J gene: TRBJ1-1; V gene: TRBV11-2; D gene: -; clone size: -
CDR3 protein: CASSHSTQGNTEAFF; CDR3 DNA: TGTGCCAGCAGCCACTCTACCCAGGGGAACACTGAAGCTTTCTTT; J gene: TRBJ1-1; V gene: TRBV3-1/TRBV3-2; D gene: -; clone size: -
CDR3 protein: CASSHGTGAGQPQHF; CDR3 DNA: TGTGCCAGTAGCCACGGGACAGGGGCGGGTCAGCCCCAGCATTTT; J gene: TRBJ1-5; V gene: TRBV19; D gene: TRBD1; clone size: -
CDR3 protein: CASSVGGRMRETQYF; CDR3 DNA: TGTGCCAGCAGCGTCGGCGGGAGGATGCGGGAGACCCAGTACTTC; J gene: TRBJ2-5; V gene: TRBV9; D gene: TRBD2; clone size: -
CDR3 protein: CASSITAGYTETQYF; CDR3 DNA: TGTGCCAGTAGTATAACGGCAGGGTATACAGAGACCCAGTACTTC; J gene: TRBJ2-5; V gene: TRBV19; D gene: -; clone size: -
CDR3 protein: CASSPLGSGSQETQYF; CDR3 DNA: TGTGCCAGCAGTCCCCTCGGGAGCGGGAGCCAAGAGACCCAGTACTTC; J gene: TRBJ2-5; V gene: TRBV28; D gene: TRBD2; clone size: -
CDR3 protein: CASSWTSGHNEQFF; CDR3 DNA: TGCGCCAGCAGCTGGACTAGCGGTCACAATGAGCAGTTCTTC; J gene: TRBJ2-1; V gene: TRBV5-1; D gene: TRBD2; clone size: -
CDR3 protein: CATSRGEDTQYF; CDR3 DNA: TGTGCCACCAGCAGAGGAGAAGATACGCAGTATTTT; J gene: TRBJ2-3; V gene: TRBV15; D gene: -; clone size: -
CDR3 protein: CASSINGGSGYGYTF; CDR3 DNA: TGTGCCAGTAGTATCAATGGGGGCAGCGGCTATGGCTACACCTTC; J gene: TRBJ1-2; V gene: TRBV19; D gene: -; clone size: -
CDR3 protein: CASSRQGHTEAFF; CDR3 DNA: TGTGCCAGCAGCCGACAGGGACACACTGAAGCTTTCTTT; J gene: TRBJ1-1; V gene: TRBV14; D gene: TRBD1; clone size: -
CDR3 protein: CASSLGVLGQETQYF; CDR3 DNA: TGTGCCAGCAGCTTGGGAGTCCTCGGGCAAGAGACCCAGTACTTC; J gene: TRBJ2-5; V gene: TRBV5-4; D gene: -; clone size: -
CDR3 protein: CASRSASVDTEAFF; CDR3 DNA: TGCGCCAGCAGAAGTGCCAGCGTGGACACTGAAGCTTTCTTT; J gene: TRBJ1-1; V gene: TRBV5-1; D gene: -; clone size: -
CDR3 protein: CASSQDPGQGAEEQYF; CDR3 DNA: TGCGCCAGCAGCCAAGATCCAGGACAGGGGGCGGAAGAGCAGTACTTC; J gene: TRBJ2-7; V gene: TRBV4-1; D gene: TRBD1; clone size: -
CDR3 protein: CATGGTSGVGGKTQYF; CDR3 DNA: TGTGCCACCGGTGGGACTAGCGGGGTCGGGGGGAAGACCCAGTACTTC; J gene: TRBJ2-5; V gene: TRBV27; D gene: TRBD2; clone size: -
CDR3 protein: CASSDPGGQGEVGELFF; CDR3 DNA: TGTGCCAGCAGTGACCCCGGCGGACAGGGCGAGGTCGGGGAGCTGTTTTTT; J gene: TRBJ2-2; V gene: TRBV25-1; D gene: TRBD1; clone size: -
CDR3 protein: CASSTDARAGTEAFF; CDR3 DNA: TGCGCCAGCAGCACGGACGCCCGGGCGGGGACTGAAGCTTTCTTT; J gene: TRBJ1-1; V gene: TRBV5-1; D gene: -; clone size: -
CDR3 protein: CASSKTRDRATEAFF; CDR3 DNA: TGTGCCAGCTCGAAGACCCGGGACAGGGCCACTGAAGCTTTCTTT; J gene: TRBJ1-1; V gene: TRBV18; D gene: TRBD1; clone size: -
CDR3 protein: CSARLSYEQYF; CDR3 DNA: TGCAGTGCTAGACTGTCCTACGAGCAGTACTTC; J gene: TRBJ2-7; V gene: TRBV20-1; D gene: -; clone size: -
CDR3 protein: CASSITPDRGGDEQFF; CDR3 DNA: TGTGCCAGTAGTATCACCCCGGACAGGGGTGGAGATGAGCAGTTCTTC; J gene: TRBJ2-1; V gene: TRBV19; D gene: TRBD1; clone size: -
CDR3 protein: CASSHPGLAGVAGANVLTF; CDR3 DNA: TGTGCCAGCAGCCACCCGGGGTTAGCGGGAGTAGCTGGGGCCAACGTCCTGACTTTC; J gene: TRBJ2-6; V gene: TRBV28; D gene: TRBD2; clone size: -
CDR3 protein: CATRSPGQLNTEAFF; CDR3 DNA: TGTGCCACCCGTTCCCCGGGACAGTTGAACACTGAAGCTTTCTTT; J gene: TRBJ1-1; V gene: TRBV19; D gene: TRBD1; clone size: -
CDR3 protein: CASSSDRVGETQYF; CDR3 DNA: TGCGCCAGCAGCTCGGACAGGGTGGGGGAGACCCAGTACTTC; J gene: TRBJ2-5; V gene: TRBV5-1; D gene: TRBD1; clone size: -
CDR3 protein: CSVGRLAGVYNEQFF; CDR3 DNA: TGCAGCGTTGGCCGACTAGCGGGAGTCTACAATGAGCAGTTCTTC; J gene: TRBJ2-1; V gene: TRBV29-1; D gene: TRBD2; clone size: -
CDR3 protein: CASSRGTVFDEQFF; CDR3 DNA: TGTGCCAGCAGCCGAGGGACAGTTTTCGATGAGCAGTTCTTC; J gene: TRBJ2-1; V gene: TRBV6-5; D gene: TRBD1; clone size: -
CDR3 protein: CASSEVRVQPQHF; CDR3 DNA: TGTGCCAGCAGTGAAGTGCGAGTTCAGCCCCAGCATTTT; J gene: TRBJ1-5; V gene: TRBV2; D gene: -; clone size: -
CDR3 protein: CASSANSGSGDTQYF; CDR3 DNA: TGTGCCAGCAGCGCCAATAGCGGGAGTGGAGATACGCAGTATTTT; J gene: TRBJ2-3; V gene: TRBV11-2; D gene: TRBD2; clone size: -
CDR3 protein: CASSWTGGSSGANVLTF; CDR3 DNA: TGTGCCAGCAGTTGGACAGGGGGGAGCTCTGGGGCCAACGTCCTGACTTTC; J gene: TRBJ2-6; V gene: TRBV7-9; D gene: TRBD1; clone size: -
CDR3 protein: CASSFPPGSGSAEQYF; CDR3 DNA: TGCGCCAGCAGCTTCCCCCCCGGGAGCGGGAGTGCCGAGCAGTACTTC; J gene: TRBJ2-7; V gene: TRBV5-1; D gene: TRBD2; clone size: -
CDR3 protein: CASSLSLAGTSSNTGELFF; CDR3 DNA: TGTGCTAGCAGCTTAAGTCTAGCGGGAACCAGTTCGAACACCGGGGAGCTGTTTTTT; J gene: TRBJ2-2; V gene: TRBV7-7; D gene: TRBD2; clone size: -
CDR3 protein: CASSTDRNTEAFF; CDR3 DNA: TGTGCCAGCAGTACAGACAGGAACACTGAAGCTTTCTTT; J gene: TRBJ1-1; V gene: TRBV6-5; D gene: -; clone size: -
CDR3 protein: CASSQVETGATWQYF; CDR3 DNA: TGTGCCAGCAGCCAAGTAGAGACAGGGGCTACGTGGCAGTACTTC; J gene: TRBJ2-7; V gene: TRBV3-1/TRBV3-2; D gene: TRBD1; clone size: -
CDR3 protein: CASSGVGRGYTF; CDR3 DNA: TGCGCCAGCAGCGGGGTGGGGCGCGGCTACACCTTC; J gene: TRBJ1-2; V gene: TRBV5-1; D gene: -; clone size: -
CDR3 protein: CASSPGTGYNQPQHF; CDR3 DNA: TGTGCCAGCAGCCCCGGGACAGGGTACAATCAGCCCCAGCATTTT; J gene: TRBJ1-5; V gene: TRBV5-6; D gene: TRBD1; clone size: -
CDR3 protein: CASSLGLADLEQYF; CDR3 DNA: TGTGCCAGCAGCTTGGGACTAGCGGACCTTGAGCAGTACTTC; J gene: TRBJ2-7; V gene: TRBV5-6; D gene: TRBD2; clone size: -
CDR3 protein: CAISDRGESYEQYF; CDR3 DNA: TGTGCCATCAGTGACAGGGGTGAATCCTACGAGCAGTACTTC; J gene: TRBJ2-7; V gene: TRBV10-3; D gene: -; clone size: -
CDR3 protein: CASSLGRGNGELFF; CDR3 DNA: TGTGCCAGCAGTTTAGGGCGGGGGAACGGGGAGCTGTTTTTT; J gene: TRBJ2-2; V gene: TRBV27; D gene: TRBD2; clone size: once
CDR3 protein: CASSPGGGQETQYF; CDR3 DNA: TGTGCCAGCAGCCCTGGCGGAGGCCAAGAGACCCAGTACTTC; J gene: TRBJ2-5; V gene: TRBV7-9; D gene: -; clone size: -
CDR3 protein: CAWSAPLPREQYF; CDR3 DNA: TGTGCCTGGAGTGCCCCCCTCCCGCGCGAGCAGTACTTC; J gene: TRBJ2-7; V gene: TRBV30; D gene: -; clone size: -
CDR3 protein: CATSREGGATGSSYEQYF; CDR3 DNA: TGTGCCACCAGCAGAGAGGGGGGGGCCACAGGGAGCTCCTACGAGCAGTACTTC; J gene: TRBJ2-7; V gene: TRBV15; D gene: -; clone size: -
CDR3 protein: CASRPNREGTEAFF; CDR3 DNA: TGTGCCAGCAGACCGAACAGGGAGGGCACTGAAGCTTTCTTT; J gene: TRBJ1-1; V gene: TRBV6-4; D gene: -; clone size: -
CDR3 protein: CASAQGNQETQYF; CDR3 DNA: TGTGCCAGTGCACAGGGTAACCAAGAGACCCAGTACTTC; J gene: TRBJ2-5; V gene: TRBV19; D gene: -; clone size: -
CDR3 protein: CASSPPGQAPYGYTF; CDR3 DNA: TGCGCCAGCAGCCCCCCGGGACAGGCCCCCTATGGCTACACCTTC; J gene: TRBJ1-2; V gene: TRBV5-1; D gene: TRBD1; clone size: few
CDR3 protein: CASSPLLTVAAFF; CDR3 DNA: TGTGCCAGCAGCCCCCTGTTGACAGTAGCAGCTTTCTTT; J gene: TRBJ1-1; V gene: TRBV7-2; D gene: -; clone size: -
CDR3 protein: CASSQGRTGDYEQYF; CDR3 DNA: TGCGCCAGCAGCCAAGGGCGGACAGGGGATTACGAGCAGTACTTC; J gene: TRBJ2-7; V gene: TRBV4-1; D gene: TRBD1; clone size: -
CDR3 protein: CASSNLGTGAHSPLHF; CDR3 DNA: TGTGCCAGCAGCAACCTTGGCACAGGGGCCCATTCACCCCTCCACTTT; J gene: TRBJ1-6; V gene: TRBV3-1/TRBV3-2; D gene: TRBD1; clone size: -
CDR3 protein: CASSPPTSGSSYEQYF; CDR3 DNA: TGTGCCAGCTCACCACCGACGAGTGGGAGCTCCTACGAGCAGTACTTC; J gene: TRBJ2-7; V gene: TRBV18; D gene: -; clone size: -
CDR3 protein: CASSAGTGSGTEAFF; CDR3 DNA: TGTGCCAGCAGCGCCGGGACAGGGTCTGGAACTGAAGCTTTCTTT; J gene: TRBJ1-1; V gene: TRBV9; D gene: TRBD1; clone size: -
CDR3 protein: CASSPRGATRSPLHF; CDR3 DNA: TGTGCCAGCAGCCCCAGGGGTGCCACCAGGTCACCCCTCCACTTT; J gene: TRBJ1-6; V gene: TRBV28; D gene: -; clone size: -
CDR3 protein: CASSLLGQQNTEAFF; CDR3 DNA: TGCGCCAGCAGCTTGCTAGGACAGCAGAACACTGAAGCTTTCTTT; J gene: TRBJ1-1; V gene: TRBV5-1; D gene: -; clone size: -